This T cell receptor (beta chain) originates from a study of OX40 agonist ivuxolimab in advanced cancers. At the level of the study: Patients got intravenous ivuxolimab at 0.01 to 10 mg/kg every 2 weeks.

Clones were sequenced by immunoSEQ multiplex PCR, and TCRdb holds only the in-frame ones, with some missing. The table shows some 78,000 clones, with roughly 91% occurring only once. This CDR3 region has 16 residues. The V and J ends lost 0 bases and 4 bases respectively, with 15 bases between them. The germline gives CDR1 LNHNV, CDR2 YYDKDF (reference sequence). Study-wide findings and caveats: Normalized T-cell clonal expansion was also low in a subset of nonresponders. Not determined was the antigen specificity of the expanded peripheral T cells.

To note about this clone: As yet, its antigen is unknown.

V usage is TRBV15 and J usage is TRBJ2-5, with D tentatively TRBD2 (7 bases). This clonotype was sampled from an adult with an advanced solid tumor such as melanoma, head and neck, liver or kidney cancer. The sample in question was CD4+ or CD8+ T cells sorted from blood, obtained in a trial of the OX40 agonist ivuxolimab. The CDR3 sequence: CATSREGGVSGETQYF. DNA for the CDR3: TGTGCCACCAGCAGAGAAGGGGGGGTCTCGGGAGAGACCCAGTACTTC.